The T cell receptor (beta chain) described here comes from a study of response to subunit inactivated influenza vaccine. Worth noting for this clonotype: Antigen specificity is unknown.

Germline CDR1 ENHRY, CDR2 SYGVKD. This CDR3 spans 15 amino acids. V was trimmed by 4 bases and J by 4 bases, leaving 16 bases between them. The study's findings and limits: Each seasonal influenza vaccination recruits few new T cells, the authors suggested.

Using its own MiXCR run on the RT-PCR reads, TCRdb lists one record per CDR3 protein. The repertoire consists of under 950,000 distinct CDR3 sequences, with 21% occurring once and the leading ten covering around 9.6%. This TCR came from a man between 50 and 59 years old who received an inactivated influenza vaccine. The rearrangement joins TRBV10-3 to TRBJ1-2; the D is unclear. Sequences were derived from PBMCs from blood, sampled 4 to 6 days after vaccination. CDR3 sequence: CAISVAPGAGYGYTF. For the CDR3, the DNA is TGTGCCATCAGTGTAGCGCCGGGAGCCGGCTATGGCTACACCTTC.